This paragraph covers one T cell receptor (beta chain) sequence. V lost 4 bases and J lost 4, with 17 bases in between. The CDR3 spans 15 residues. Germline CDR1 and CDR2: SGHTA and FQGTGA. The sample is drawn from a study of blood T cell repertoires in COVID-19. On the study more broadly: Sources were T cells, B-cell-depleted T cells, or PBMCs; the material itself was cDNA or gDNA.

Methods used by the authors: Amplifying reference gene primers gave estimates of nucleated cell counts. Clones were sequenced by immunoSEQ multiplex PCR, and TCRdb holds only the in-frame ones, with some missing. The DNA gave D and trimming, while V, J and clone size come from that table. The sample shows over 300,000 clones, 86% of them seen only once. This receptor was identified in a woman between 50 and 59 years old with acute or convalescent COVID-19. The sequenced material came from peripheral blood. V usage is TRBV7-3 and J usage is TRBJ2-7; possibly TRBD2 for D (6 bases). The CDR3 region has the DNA TGTGCCAGCAGCTCCAACTCGGGACTCGTTTACGAGCAGTACTTC. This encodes CASSSNSGLVYEQYF.